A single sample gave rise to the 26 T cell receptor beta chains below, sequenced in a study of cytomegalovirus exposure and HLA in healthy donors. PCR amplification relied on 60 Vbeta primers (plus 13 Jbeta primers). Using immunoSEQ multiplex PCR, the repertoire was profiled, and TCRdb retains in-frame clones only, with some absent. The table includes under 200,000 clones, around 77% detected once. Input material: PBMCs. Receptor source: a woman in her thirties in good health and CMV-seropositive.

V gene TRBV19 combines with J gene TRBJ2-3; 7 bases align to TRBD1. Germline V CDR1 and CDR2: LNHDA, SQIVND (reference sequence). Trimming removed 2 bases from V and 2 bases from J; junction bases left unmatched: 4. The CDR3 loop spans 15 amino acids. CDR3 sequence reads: CASSILGQTTDTQYF. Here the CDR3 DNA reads TGTGCCAGTAGTATATTGGGACAGACCACAGATACGCAGTATTTT.

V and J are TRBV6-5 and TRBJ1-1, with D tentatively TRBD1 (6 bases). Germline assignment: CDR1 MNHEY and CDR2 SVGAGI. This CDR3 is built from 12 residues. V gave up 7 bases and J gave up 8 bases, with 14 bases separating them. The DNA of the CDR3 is TGTGCCAGCAACGTTGCAGGGGCGGAAGCTTTCTTT. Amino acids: CASNVAGAEAFF.

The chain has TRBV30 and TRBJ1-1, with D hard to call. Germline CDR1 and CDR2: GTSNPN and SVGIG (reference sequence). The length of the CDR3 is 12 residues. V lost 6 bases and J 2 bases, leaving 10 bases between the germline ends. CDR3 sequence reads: CACVVPNTEAFF. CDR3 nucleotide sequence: TGTGCCTGCGTAGTTCCTAACACTGAAGCTTTCTTT. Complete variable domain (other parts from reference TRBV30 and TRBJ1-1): SQTIHQWPATLVQPVGSPLSLECTVEGTSNPNLYWYRQAAGRGLQLLFYSVGIGQISSEVPQNLSASRPQDRQFILSSKKLLLSDSGFYLCACVVPNTEAFFGQGTRLTVV.

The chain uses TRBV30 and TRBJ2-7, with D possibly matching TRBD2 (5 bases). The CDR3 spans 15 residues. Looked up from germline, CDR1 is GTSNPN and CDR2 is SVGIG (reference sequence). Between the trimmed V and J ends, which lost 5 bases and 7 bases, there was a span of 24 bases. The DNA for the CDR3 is TGTGCCTGGTCCCTTTTCTCAGAAGGTCCGGGGGAGCAGTACTTC. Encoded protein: CAWSLFSEGPGEQYF.

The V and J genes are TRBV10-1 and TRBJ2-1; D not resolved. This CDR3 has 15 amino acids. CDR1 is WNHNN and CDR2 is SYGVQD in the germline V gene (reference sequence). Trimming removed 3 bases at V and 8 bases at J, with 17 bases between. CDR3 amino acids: CASSDAQRFGDEQFF. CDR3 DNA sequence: TGCGCCAGCAGTGACGCACAGAGATTTGGTGATGAGCAGTTCTTC.

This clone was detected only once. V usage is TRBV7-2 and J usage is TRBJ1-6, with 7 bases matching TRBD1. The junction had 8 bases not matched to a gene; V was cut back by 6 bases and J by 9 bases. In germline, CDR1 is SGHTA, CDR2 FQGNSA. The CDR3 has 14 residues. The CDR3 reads CASRGRQGTSPLHF. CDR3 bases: TGTGCCAGCAGGGGTAGACAGGGTACTTCACCCCTCCACTTT.

The DNA for the CDR3 is TGTGCCAGCTCACCACCCATCCCAGGGCGCCATGGCTACACCTTC. It codes for CASSPPIPGRHGYTF. The V and J genes are TRBV18 and TRBJ1-2, with D tentatively TRBD1 (5 bases). CDR1 is KGHSH and CDR2 is LQKENI in the germline V gene. Between the trimmed V and J ends, which lost 0 bases and 6 bases, there was a span of 14 bases. This CDR3 comprises 15 residues.

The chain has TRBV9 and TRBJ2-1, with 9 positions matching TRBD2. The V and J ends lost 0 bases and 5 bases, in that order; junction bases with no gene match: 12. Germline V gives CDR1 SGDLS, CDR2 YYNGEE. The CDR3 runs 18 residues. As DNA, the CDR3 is TGTGCCAGCAGCGTAGGAATCGGAGCGGGGGGTAAAGACAATGAGCAGTTCTTC. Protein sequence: CASSVGIGAGGKDNEQFF. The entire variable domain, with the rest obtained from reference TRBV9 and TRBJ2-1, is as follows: DSGVTQTPKHLITATGQRVTLRCSPRSGDLSVYWYQQSLDQGLQFLIQYYNGEERAKGNILERFSAQQFPDLHSELNLSSLELGDSALYFCASSVGIGAGGKDNEQFFGPGTRLTVL.

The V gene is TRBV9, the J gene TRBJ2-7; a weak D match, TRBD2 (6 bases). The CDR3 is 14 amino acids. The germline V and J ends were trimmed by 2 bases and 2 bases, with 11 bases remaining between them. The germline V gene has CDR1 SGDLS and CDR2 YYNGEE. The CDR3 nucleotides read TGTGCCAGCAGCGTCCTGGACTATCCCTACGAGCAGTACTTC. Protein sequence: CASSVLDYPYEQYF. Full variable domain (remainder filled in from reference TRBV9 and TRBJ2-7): DSGVTQTPKHLITATGQRVTLRCSPRSGDLSVYWYQQSLDQGLQFLIQYYNGEERAKGNILERFSAQQFPDLHSELNLSSLELGDSALYFCASSVLDYPYEQYFGPGTRLTVT.

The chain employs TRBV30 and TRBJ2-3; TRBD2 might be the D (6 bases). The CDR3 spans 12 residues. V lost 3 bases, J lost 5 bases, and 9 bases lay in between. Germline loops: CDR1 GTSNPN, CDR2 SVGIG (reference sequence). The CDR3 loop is CAWSLGGDTQYF. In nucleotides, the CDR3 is TGTGCCTGGAGCTTGGGAGGAGATACGCAGTATTTT.

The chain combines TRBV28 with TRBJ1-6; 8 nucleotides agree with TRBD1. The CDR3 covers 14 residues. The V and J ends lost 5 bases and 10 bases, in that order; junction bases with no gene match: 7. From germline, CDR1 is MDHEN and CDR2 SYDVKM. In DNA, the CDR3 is TGTGCCAGCAGTATGACAGGGGACGAATCACCCCTCCACTTT. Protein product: CASSMTGDESPLHF. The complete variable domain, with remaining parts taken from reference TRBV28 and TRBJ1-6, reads DVKVTQSSRYLVKRTGEKVFLECVQDMDHENMFWYRQDPGLGLRLIYFSYDVKMKEKGDIPEGYSVSREKKERFSLILESASTNQTSMYLCASSMTGDESPLHFGNGTRLTVT.

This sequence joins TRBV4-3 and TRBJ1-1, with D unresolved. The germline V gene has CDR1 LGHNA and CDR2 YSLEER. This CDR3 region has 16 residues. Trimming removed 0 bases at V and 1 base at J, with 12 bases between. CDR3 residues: CASSQEIYPRNTEAFF. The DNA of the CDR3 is TGCGCCAGCAGCCAAGAAATCTACCCTCGGAACACTGAAGCTTTCTTT.

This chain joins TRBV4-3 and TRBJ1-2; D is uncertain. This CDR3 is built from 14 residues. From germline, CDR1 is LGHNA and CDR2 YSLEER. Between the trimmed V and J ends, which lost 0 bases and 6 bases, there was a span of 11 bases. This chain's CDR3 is CASSQDPGIHGYTF. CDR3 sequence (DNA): TGCGCCAGCAGCCAAGATCCCGGGATACATGGCTACACCTTC.

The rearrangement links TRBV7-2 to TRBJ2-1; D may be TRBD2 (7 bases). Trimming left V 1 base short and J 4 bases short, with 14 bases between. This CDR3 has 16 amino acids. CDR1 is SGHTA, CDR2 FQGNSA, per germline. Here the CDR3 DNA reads TGTGCCAGCAGCTTAGAGGGGGGGAGGAGTTACAATGAGCAGTTCTTC. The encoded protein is CASSLEGGRSYNEQFF.

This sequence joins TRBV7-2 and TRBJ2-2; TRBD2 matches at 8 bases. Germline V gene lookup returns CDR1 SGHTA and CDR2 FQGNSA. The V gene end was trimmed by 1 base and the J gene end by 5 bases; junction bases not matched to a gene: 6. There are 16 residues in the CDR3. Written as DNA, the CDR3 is TGTGCCAGCAGCTTAGTCGGGGGGGCGAGGACCGGGGAGCTGTTTTTT. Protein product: CASSLVGGARTGELFF.

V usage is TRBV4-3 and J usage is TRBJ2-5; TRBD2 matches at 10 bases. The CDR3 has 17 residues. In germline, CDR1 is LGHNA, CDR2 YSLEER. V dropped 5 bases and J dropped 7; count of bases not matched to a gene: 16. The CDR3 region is CASSEARVSGGRGTQYF. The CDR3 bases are TGCGCCAGCAGCGAGGCAAGGGTTAGCGGGGGGCGGGGGACCCAGTACTTC.

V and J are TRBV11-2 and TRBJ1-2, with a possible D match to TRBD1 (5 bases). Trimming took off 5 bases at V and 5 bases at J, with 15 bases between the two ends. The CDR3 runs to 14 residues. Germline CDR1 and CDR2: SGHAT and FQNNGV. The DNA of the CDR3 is TGTGCCAGCAGCCGCTGGGAGGGGTTATATGGCTACACCTTC. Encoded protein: CASSRWEGLYGYTF.

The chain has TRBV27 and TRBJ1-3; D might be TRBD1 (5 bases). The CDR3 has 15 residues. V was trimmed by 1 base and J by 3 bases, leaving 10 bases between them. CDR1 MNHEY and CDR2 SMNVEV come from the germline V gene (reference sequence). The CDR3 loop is CASSLYSGNGNTIYF. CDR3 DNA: TGTGCCAGCAGTTTATATTCAGGGAATGGAAACACCATATATTTT.

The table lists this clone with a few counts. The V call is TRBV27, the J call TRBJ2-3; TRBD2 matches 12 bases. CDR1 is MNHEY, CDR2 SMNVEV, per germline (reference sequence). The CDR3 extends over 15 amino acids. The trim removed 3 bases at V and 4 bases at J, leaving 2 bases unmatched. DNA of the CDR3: TGTGCCAGCAGTTTGACTAGCGGGGGTGCAGATACGCAGTATTTT. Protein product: CASSLTSGGADTQYF.

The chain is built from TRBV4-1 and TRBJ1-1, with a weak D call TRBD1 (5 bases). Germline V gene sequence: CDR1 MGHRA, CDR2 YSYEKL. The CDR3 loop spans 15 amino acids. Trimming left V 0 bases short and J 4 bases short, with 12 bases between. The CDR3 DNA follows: TGCGCCAGCAGCCAAGAAATGGTAAGGGGCACTGAAGCTTTCTTT. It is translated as CASSQEMVRGTEAFF.

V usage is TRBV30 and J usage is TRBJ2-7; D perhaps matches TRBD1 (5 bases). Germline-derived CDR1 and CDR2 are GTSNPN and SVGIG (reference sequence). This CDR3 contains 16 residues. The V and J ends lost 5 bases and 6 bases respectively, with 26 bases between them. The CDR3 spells CAWCRGGATRRGEQYF. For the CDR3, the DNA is TGTGCCTGGTGCCGAGGTGGGGCGACAAGACGCGGCGAGCAGTACTTC.

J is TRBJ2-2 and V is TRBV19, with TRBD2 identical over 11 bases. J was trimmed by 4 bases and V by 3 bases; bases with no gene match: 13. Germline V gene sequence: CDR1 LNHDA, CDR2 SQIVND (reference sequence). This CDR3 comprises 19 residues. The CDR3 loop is CASSIPPRTSGGSTGELFF. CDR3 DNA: TGTGCCAGTAGTATCCCTCCCCGTACTAGCGGGGGAAGCACCGGGGAGCTGTTTTTT.

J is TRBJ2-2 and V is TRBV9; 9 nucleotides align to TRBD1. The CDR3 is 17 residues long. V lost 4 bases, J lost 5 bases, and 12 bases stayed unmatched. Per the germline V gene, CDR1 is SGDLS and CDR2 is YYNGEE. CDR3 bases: TGTGCCAGCAGCTTGGGATCGACAGGGGGATGGACCGGGGAGCTGTTTTTT. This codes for CASSLGSTGGWTGELFF.

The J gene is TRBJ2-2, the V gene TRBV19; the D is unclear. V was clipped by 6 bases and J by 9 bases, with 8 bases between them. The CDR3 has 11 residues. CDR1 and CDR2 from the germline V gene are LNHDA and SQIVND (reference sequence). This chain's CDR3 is CASRSAWELFF. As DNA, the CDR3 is TGTGCCAGTAGGAGTGCTTGGGAGCTGTTTTTT. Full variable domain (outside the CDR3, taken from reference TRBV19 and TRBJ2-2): DGGITQSPKYLFRKEGQNVTLSCEQNLNHDAMYWYRQDPGQGLRLIYYSQIVNDFQKGDIAEGYSVSREKKESFPLTVTSAQKNPTAFYLCASRSAWELFFGEGSRLTVL.

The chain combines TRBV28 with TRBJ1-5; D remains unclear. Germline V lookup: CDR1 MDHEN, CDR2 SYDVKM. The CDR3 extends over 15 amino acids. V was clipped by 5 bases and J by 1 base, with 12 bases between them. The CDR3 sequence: CASSRYGGSNQPQHF. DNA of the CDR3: TGTGCCAGCAGTCGGTACGGCGGCAGCAATCAGCCCCAGCATTTT.

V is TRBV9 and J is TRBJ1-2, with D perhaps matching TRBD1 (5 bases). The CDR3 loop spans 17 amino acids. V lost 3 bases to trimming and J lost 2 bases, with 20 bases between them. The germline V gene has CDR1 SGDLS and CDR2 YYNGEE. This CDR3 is CASSASPTENYNYGYTF. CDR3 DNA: TGTGCCAGCAGCGCCTCCCCGACAGAAAACTACAACTATGGCTACACCTTC.